The 7 T cell receptor beta chains in this list originate from one sample, sequenced in a study of T cells in Graves' hyperthyroidism and ophthalmopathy. TCR beta CDR3 regions were amplified from RNA. The study used the HTBI primer set for a first-round RT-PCR of the TCR CDR3. TCRdb analysed the multiplex PCR reads with MiXCR anew, one entry per CDR3 protein. The profile covers roughly 660,000 distinct CDR3 sequences, with around a sixth appearing a single time and 15% taken by the ten largest. What was sequenced was blood. The receptors come from a man over 45 with Graves' hyperthyroidism.

This clonotype was recorded many times. The chain couples TRBV12-3 or TRBV12-4 to TRBJ2-1; the D call may be TRBD1 or TRBD2 (5 bases each). V was clipped by 7 bases and J by 0 bases, with 13 bases between them. This CDR3 region has 15 residues. This chain's CDR3 is CASTRDGGSYNEQFF. In DNA form, the CDR3 reads TGTGCCAGCACCCGGGACGGAGGCTCCTACAATGAGCAGTTCTTC.

This chain joins TRBV20-1 and TRBJ2-1, with 8 nucleotides matching TRBD2. Germline V gives CDR1 DFQATT, CDR2 SNEGSKA (reference sequence). The CDR3 spans 17 residues. The V and J ends lost 0 bases and 3 bases, in that order; junction bases with no gene match: 10. The CDR3 coding sequence is TGCAGTGCTAGAGATGGAACGGGAGGGCCTAACTACAATGAGCAGTTCTTC. It is translated as CSARDGTGGPNYNEQFF.

This clonotype showed up many times. This chain connects TRBV20-1 to TRBJ2-7, with 7 bases fitting TRBD1. The V gene end was trimmed by 5 bases and the J gene end by 2 bases; junction bases not matched to a gene: 9. The CDR3 loop spans 14 amino acids. Germline V lookup: CDR1 DFQATT, CDR2 SNEGSKA (reference sequence). The CDR3 here is CSAVTGTLPYEQYF. The CDR3 DNA sequence: TGCAGTGCTGTGACAGGGACCCTCCCCTACGAGCAGTACTTC.

At least ten counts were recorded for this clonotype. V usage is TRBV6-1 and J usage is TRBJ1-2; TRBD1 aligns across 8 bases. V lost 10 bases, J lost 4 bases, and 8 bases stayed unmatched. The CDR3 covers 13 residues. Germline CDR1 is MNHNS and CDR2 is SASEGT. This chain's CDR3 is CATSGTGSYGYTF. Here the CDR3 DNA reads TGTGCCACCTCAGGGACAGGCTCCTATGGCTACACCTTC.

This clonotype was counted many times. The J gene is TRBJ1-1, the V gene TRBV28; unclear D gene. The germline V and J ends were trimmed by 6 bases and 2 bases, with 4 bases remaining between them. CDR3 length: 11 residues. Looked up from germline, CDR1 is MDHEN and CDR2 is SYDVKM. Here the CDR3 DNA reads TGTGCCAGCAGCCGAAACACTGAAGCTTTCTTT. Amino acid sequence: CASSRNTEAFF. Using reference TRBV28 and TRBJ1-1 for the parts outside the CDR3, the full variable domain is DVKVTQSSRYLVKRTGEKVFLECVQDMDHENMFWYRQDPGLGLRLIYFSYDVKMKEKGDIPEGYSVSREKKERFSLILESASTNQTSMYLCASSRNTEAFFGQGTRLTVV.

There are many counts of this clonotype. The chain combines TRBV6-1 with TRBJ1-1; D remains ambiguous. The V and J ends lost 0 bases and 3 bases respectively, with 11 bases between them. The germline V gene encodes CDR1 MNHNS and CDR2 SASEGT. The CDR3 covers 15 residues. CDR3 sequence reads: CASSEADYEDTEAFF. Written as DNA, the CDR3 is TGTGCCAGCAGTGAAGCAGATTATGAGGACACTGAAGCTTTCTTT.

This clonotype occurred many times. The rearrangement uses TRBV9 and TRBJ1-6; D is perhaps TRBD1 (6 bases). Trimming took 4 bases from V and 6 from J, leaving 14 bases between them. The CDR3 is 15 amino acids. The germline gives CDR1 SGDLS, CDR2 YYNGEE. CDR3 sequence: CASSSPGGPNSPLHF. For the CDR3, the DNA is TGTGCCAGCAGCTCCCCCGGGGGGCCTAATTCACCCCTCCACTTT.